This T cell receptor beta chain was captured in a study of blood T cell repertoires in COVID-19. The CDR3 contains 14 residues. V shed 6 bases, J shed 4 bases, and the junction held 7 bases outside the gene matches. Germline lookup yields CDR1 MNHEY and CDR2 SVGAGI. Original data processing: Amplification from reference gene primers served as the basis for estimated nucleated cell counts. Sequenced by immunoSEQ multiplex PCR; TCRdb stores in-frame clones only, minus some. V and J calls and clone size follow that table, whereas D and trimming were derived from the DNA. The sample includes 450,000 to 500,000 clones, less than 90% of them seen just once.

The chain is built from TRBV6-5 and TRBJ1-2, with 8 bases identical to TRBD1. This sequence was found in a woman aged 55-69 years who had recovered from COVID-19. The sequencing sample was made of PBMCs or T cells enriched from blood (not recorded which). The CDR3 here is CASRALGTGYGYTF. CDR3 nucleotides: TGTGCCAGCAGAGCTCTCGGGACAGGCTATGGCTACACCTTC.